This entry is about one T cell receptor beta chain. TCRdb reanalysed the 5' RACE reads using MiXCR and keeps one entry per CDR3 protein. The sample includes around 19,000 distinct CDR3 sequences, around 6.1% of them seen just once. The CDR3 length is 14 residues. The V gene end was trimmed by 4 bases and the J gene end by 4 bases; junction bases not matched to a gene: 5. Germline V gives CDR1 SGHRS, CDR2 YFSETQ. The sample originates from a study of early T cells in non-severe SARS-CoV-2 infection. The chain recombines TRBV5-1 with TRBJ2-3; 8 bases align to TRBD1. Sequencing used whole blood. The source of this sequence is an adult who was a healthcare worker with PCR-confirmed SARS-CoV-2 infection or an uninfected control (not recorded which). The CDR3 DNA sequence: TGCGCCAGCAGCGGACAGGGAGCGGCAGATACGCAGTATTTT. Its protein product is CASSGQGAADTQYF.